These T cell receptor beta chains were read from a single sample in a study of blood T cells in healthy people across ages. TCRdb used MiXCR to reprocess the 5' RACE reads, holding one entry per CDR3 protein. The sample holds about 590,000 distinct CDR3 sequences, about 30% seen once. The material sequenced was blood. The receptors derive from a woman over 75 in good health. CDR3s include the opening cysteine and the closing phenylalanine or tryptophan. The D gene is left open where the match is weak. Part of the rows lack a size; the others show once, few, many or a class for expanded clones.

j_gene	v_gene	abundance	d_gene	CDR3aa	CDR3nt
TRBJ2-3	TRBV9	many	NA	CASSIPSDTQYF	TGTGCCAGCAGCATCCCCTCAGATACGCAGTATTTT
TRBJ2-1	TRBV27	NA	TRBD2	CASSRKSGGAFNEQFF	TGTGCCAGCAGCCGGAAAAGCGGGGGGGCTTTTAATGAGCAGTTCTTC
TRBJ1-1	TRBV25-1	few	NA	CASSETGRSRTEAFF	TGTGCCAGCAGTGAAACGGGCAGGTCAAGAACTGAAGCTTTCTTT
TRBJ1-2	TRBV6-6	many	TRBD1	CASRAGTGYNYGYTF	TGTGCCAGCAGGGCCGGGACAGGGTATAACTATGGCTACACCTTC
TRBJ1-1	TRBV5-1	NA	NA	CASSLEGVYTEAFF	TGCGCCAGCAGCTTGGAGGGCGTATACACTGAAGCTTTCTTT
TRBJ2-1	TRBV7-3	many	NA	CASSGTGRRDNEQFF	TGTGCCAGCAGCGGTACAGGGCGGCGGGACAATGAGCAGTTCTTC
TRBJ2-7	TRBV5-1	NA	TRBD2	CASSSAGTSGQYEQYF	TGCGCCAGCAGCTCCGCCGGGACTAGCGGTCAATACGAGCAGTACTTC
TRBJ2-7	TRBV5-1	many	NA	CASSLLGEQYF	TGCGCCAGCAGCTTGTTGGGCGAGCAGTACTTC
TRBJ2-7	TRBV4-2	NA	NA	CASSQDSREQYF	TGTGCCAGCAGCCAAGACAGTCGGGAGCAGTACTTC
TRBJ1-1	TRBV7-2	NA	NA	CASSDLALGAGKNTEAFF	TGTGCCAGCAGCGATCTGGCCTTGGGGGCGGGCAAGAACACTGAAGCTTTCTTT
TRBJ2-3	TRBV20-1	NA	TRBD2	CSARDLIAGEGDTQYF	TGCAGTGCTAGAGATCTTATAGCGGGGGAGGGAGATACGCAGTATTTT
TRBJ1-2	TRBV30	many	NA	CAWNGVNYGYTF	TGTGCCTGGAACGGGGTTAACTATGGCTACACCTTC
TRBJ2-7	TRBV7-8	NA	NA	CASSVASRSVRAYEQYF	TGTGCCAGCAGCGTCGCGTCCAGGAGCGTAAGGGCCTACGAGCAGTACTTC
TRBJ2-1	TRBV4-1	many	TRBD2	CASSPVAGGLYNEQFF	TGCGCCAGCAGCCCAGTAGCGGGGGGCCTCTACAATGAGCAGTTCTTC
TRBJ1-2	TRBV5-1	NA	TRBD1	CASSSGQGANTF	TGCGCCAGCAGCTCCGGACAGGGGGCAAACACCTTC
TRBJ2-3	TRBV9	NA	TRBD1	CASSVRDSDSTDTQYF	TGTGCCAGCAGCGTCCGGGACAGTGACTCCACAGATACGCAGTATTTT
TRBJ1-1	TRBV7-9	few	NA	CASSLTGYNTEAFF	TGTGCCAGCAGCTTAACAGGGTATAACACTGAAGCTTTCTTT
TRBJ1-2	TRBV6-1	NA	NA	CASSARQSHYGYTF	TGTGCCAGCAGTGCCCGACAGTCCCACTATGGCTACACCTTC
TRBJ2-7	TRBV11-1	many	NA	CASSLVAQFLYEQYF	TGTGCCAGCAGCTTAGTGGCACAGTTTCTCTACGAGCAGTACTTC
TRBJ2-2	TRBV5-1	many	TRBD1	CASSSGQGNTGELFF	TGCGCCAGCAGCTCCGGACAGGGGAACACCGGGGAGCTGTTTTTT
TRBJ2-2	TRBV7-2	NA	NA	CASSPPWGELFF	TGTGCCAGCAGCCCCCCGTGGGGGGAGCTGTTTTTT
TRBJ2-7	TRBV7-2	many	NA	CASSSGAYEQYF	TGTGCCAGCAGCTCGGGGGCCTACGAGCAGTACTTC